This T cell receptor beta chain was observed in a study of blood T cells in healthy people across ages. Findings and caveats of the study: Versus aged donors, long-lived donors had higher diversity and more naive CD4+ cells. The diversity estimates, figures obtained from one million T cells, were considered underestimates.

The second PCR ran about 6 to 12 cycles with a sample-barcoded 5' primer and J-beta primers. TCRdb used MiXCR to reprocess the 5' RACE reads, holding one entry per CDR3 protein. This table has roughly 800,000 distinct CDR3 sequences, roughly 60% appearing once. Of note for this clonotype: Antigen: not known.

V shed 8 bases and J shed 0 bases, with 10 bases lying between them. The CDR3 length is 13 residues. From germline, CDR1 is SQVTM and CDR2 ANQGSEA. This clonotype was obtained from a man aged 25 to 40 in good health. The rearrangement links TRBV29-1 to TRBJ1-4; D is perhaps TRBD1 (6 bases). Source material: blood. The CDR3 DNA sequence: TGCAGCTTCAGGGGTTCAACTAATGAAAAACTGTTTTTT. The encoded protein is CSFRGSTNEKLFF.